This T cell receptor (beta chain) was recovered during a study of blood T cell repertoires in COVID-19. Here immunoSEQ multiplex PCR was the method, and the copy in TCRdb shows in-frame clones only, minus some. The sample records tens of thousands of clones, roughly 84% being singletons. The J segment lost 6 bases and the V segment lost 6 bases, leaving 3 bases of the junction unmatched. The CDR3 has 13 amino acids. Germline V CDR1 and CDR2: LNHDA, SQIVND (reference sequence). The chain links TRBV19 to TRBJ2-1; 9 bases map to TRBD2. Sequences were obtained from peripheral blood. This sequence originates from a man aged 45 to 65 with active or convalescent COVID-19. The CDR3 nucleotides read TGTGCCAGTAGGCTTAGCGGGGGCAATGAGCAGTTCTTC. Its protein is CASRLSGGNEQFF.